The text below deals with one T cell receptor (beta chain). Data came from immunoSEQ multiplex PCR; TCRdb stores just in-frame clones and leaves some out. This table holds more than 100,000 clones, approximately 91% found once. This CDR3 is 15 amino acids long. Per the germline V gene, CDR1 is KGHSH and CDR2 is LQKENI. Trimming took off 2 bases at V and 0 bases at J, with 7 bases between the two ends. The data derive from a study of control samples from healthy donors and cancer patients. Sequencing used blood. The chain combines TRBV18 with TRBJ1-4; D remains unclear. The sequence came from a woman under 30 in good health. CDR3 nucleotides: TGTGCCAGCTCACCAGGGCTATCAACTAATGAAAAACTGTTTTTT. It codes for CASSPGLSTNEKLFF.